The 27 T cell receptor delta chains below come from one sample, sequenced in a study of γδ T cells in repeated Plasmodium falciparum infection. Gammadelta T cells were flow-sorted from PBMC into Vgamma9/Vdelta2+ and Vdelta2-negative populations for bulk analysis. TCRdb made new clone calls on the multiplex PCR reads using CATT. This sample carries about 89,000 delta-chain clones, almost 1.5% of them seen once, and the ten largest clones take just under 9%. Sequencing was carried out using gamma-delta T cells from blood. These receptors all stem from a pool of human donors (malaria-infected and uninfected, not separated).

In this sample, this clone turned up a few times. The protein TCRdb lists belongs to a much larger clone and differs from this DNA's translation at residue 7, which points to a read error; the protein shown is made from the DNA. The CDR3 sequence is CACDDGDLPSRGTSSWDTRQMFF. The CDR3 coding sequence is TGTGCCTGTGACGATGGGGACCTTCCTAGCCGGGGGACGAGCTCCTGGGACACCCGACAGATGTTTTTC. The chain has TRDV2 and TRDJ3; 8 positions agree with TRDD2. J was trimmed by 0 bases and V by 3 bases; bases with no gene match: 21. The CDR3 spans 23 residues. Germline CDR1 is GEAIGNYY and CDR2 is EKD.

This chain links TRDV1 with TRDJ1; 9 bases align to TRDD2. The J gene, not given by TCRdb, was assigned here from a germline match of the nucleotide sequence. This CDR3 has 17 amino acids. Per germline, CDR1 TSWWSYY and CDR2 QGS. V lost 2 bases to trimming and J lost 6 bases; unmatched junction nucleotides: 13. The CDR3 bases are TGTGCTCTTGGGGAAGGCCTTCCTACTGCGACTGCGTATAAACTCATCTTT. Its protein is CALGEGLPTATAYKLIF.

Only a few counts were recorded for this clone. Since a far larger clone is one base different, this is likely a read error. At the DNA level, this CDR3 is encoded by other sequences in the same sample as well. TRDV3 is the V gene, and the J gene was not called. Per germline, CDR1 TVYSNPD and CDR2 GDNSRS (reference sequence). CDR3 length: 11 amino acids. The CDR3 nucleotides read TGTGCCTTTTCTTCGAGGGGATTCCTCATCTTT. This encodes CAFSSRGFLIF.

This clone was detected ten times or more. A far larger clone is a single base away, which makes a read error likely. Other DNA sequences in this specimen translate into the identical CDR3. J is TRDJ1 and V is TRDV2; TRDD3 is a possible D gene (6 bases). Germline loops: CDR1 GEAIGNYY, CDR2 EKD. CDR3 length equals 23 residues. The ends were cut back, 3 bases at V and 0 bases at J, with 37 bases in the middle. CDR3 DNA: TGTGCCTGTGACTCCCTAAGTACCCCCGTGGCAGGTACTGGGAGTGAGAACACCGATAAACTCATCTTT. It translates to CACDSLSTPVAGTGSENTDKLIF.

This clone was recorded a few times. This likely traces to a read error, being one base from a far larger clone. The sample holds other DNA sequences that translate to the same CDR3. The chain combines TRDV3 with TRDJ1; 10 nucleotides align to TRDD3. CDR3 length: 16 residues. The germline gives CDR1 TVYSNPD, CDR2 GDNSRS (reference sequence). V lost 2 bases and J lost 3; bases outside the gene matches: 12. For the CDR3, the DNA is TGTGCCTTTTCGAACTTCCCCGGGGGATACGCCGATAAACTCATCTTT. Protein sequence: CAFSNFPGGYADKLIF.

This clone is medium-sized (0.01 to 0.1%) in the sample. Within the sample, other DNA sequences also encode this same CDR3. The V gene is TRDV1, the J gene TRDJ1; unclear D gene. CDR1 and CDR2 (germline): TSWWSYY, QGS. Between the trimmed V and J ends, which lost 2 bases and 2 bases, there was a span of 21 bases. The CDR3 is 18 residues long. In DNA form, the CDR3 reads TGTGCTCTTGGGGAAGGGGTTGGACTCCCCCTTACGACCGATAAACTCATCTTT. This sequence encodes CALGEGVGLPLTTDKLIF.

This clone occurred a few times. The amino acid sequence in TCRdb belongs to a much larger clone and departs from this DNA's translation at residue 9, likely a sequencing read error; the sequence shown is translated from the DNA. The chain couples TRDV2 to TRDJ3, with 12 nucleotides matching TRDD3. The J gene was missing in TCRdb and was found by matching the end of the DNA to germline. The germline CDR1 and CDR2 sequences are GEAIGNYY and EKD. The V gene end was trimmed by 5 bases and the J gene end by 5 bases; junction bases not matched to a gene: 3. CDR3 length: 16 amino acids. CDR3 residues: CACVLGDTRDTRQMFF. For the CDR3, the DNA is TGTGCCTGTGTACTGGGGGATACCCGGGACACCCGACAGATGTTTTTC.

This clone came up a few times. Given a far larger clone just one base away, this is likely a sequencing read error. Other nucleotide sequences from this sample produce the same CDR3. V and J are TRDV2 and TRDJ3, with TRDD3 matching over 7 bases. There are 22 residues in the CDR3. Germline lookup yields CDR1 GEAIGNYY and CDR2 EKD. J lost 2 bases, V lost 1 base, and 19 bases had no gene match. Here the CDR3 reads CACDTGPLVLGTKPWDTRQMFF. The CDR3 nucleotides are TGTGCCTGTGACACGGGGCCCCTTGTACTGGGGACTAAACCCTGGGACACCCGACAGATGTTTTTC.

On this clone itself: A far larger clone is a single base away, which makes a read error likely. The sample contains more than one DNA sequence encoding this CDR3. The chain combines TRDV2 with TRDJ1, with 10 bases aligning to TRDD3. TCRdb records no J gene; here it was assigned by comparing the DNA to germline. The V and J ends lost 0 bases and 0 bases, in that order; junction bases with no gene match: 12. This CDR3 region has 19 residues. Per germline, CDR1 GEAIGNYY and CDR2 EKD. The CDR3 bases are TGTGCCTGTGACACCGTAGGAGGGGGATACGTGGGGTACACCGATAAACTCATCTTT. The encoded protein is CACDTVGGGYVGYTDKLIF.

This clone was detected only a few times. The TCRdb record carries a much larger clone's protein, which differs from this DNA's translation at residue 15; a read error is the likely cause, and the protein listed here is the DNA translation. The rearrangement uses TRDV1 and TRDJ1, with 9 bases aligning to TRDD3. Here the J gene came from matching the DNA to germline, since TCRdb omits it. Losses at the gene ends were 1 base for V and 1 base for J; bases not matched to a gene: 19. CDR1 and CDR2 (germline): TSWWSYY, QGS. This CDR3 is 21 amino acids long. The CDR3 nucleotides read TGTGCTCTTGGGGAACGCCGGGGCTGGGGGATCCCCCTCATTAGCACCGATAAACTCATCTTT. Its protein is CALGERRGWGIPLISTDKLIF.

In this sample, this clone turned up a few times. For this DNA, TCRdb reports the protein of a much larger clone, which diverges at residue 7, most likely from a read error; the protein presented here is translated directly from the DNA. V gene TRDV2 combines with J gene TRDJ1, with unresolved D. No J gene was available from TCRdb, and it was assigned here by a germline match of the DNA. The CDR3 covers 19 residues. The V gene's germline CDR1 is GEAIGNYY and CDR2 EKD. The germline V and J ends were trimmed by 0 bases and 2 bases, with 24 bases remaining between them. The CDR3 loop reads CACDTVVDPPRRRTDKLIF. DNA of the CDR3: TGTGCCTGTGACACCGTGGTGGATCCCCCTCGGAGGAGGACCGATAAACTCATCTTT.

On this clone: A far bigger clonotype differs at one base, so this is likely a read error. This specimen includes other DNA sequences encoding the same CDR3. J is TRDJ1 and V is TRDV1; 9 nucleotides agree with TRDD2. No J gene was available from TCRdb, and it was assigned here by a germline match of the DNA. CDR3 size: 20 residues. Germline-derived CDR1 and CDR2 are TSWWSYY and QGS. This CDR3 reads CALGKTFLRVGPSYTDKLIF. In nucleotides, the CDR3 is TGCGCTCTTGGGAAAACCTTCCTACGGGTGGGACCCAGTTACACCGATAAACTCATCTTT.

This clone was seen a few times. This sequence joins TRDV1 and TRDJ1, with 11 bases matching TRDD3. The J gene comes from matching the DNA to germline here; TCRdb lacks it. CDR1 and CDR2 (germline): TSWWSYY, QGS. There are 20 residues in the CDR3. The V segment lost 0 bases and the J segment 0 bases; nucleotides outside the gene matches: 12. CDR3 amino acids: CALGELLGIGGYGYTDKLIF. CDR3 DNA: TGTGCTCTTGGGGAACTCTTGGGAATTGGGGGATACGGTTACACCGATAAACTCATCTTT.

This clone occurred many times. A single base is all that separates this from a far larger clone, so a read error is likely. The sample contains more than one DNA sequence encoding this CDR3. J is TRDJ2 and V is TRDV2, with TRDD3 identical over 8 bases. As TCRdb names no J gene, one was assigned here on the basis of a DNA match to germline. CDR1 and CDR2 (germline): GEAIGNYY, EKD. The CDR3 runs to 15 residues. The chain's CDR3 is CACDTGGHPTAQLFF. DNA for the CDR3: TGTGCCTGCGACACTGGGGGTCACCCGACAGCACAACTCTTCTTT.

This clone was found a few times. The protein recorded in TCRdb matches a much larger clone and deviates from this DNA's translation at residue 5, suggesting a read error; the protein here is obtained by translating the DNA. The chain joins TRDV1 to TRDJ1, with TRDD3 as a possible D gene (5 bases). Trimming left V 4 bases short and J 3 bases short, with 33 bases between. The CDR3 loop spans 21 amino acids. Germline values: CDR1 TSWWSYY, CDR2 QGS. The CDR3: CALGGRRRGRGLGTQADKLIF. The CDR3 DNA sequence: TGTGCTCTTGGGGGACGCCGACGAGGGAGGGGGCTAGGGACTCAGGCCGATAAACTCATCTTT.

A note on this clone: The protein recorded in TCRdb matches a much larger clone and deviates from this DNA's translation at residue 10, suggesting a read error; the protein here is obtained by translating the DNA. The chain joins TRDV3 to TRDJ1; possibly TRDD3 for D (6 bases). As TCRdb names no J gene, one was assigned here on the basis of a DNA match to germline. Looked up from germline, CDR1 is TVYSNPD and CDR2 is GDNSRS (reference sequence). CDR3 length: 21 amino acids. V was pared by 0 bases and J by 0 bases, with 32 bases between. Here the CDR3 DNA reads TGTGCCTTTAGGATGAGAATGGACCGGCTTACGGGGATTCGGTACACCGATAAACTCATCTTT. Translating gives CAFRMRMDRLTGIRYTDKLIF.

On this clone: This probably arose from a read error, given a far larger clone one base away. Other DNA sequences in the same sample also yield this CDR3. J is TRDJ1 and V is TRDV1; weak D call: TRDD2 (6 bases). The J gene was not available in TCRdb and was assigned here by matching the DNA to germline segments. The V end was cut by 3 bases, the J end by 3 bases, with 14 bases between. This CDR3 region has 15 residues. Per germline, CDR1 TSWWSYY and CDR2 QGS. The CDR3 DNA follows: TGTGCTCTTGGGGACTTCCTCGGGATGTCCGATAAACTCATCTTT. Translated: CALGDFLGMSDKLIF.

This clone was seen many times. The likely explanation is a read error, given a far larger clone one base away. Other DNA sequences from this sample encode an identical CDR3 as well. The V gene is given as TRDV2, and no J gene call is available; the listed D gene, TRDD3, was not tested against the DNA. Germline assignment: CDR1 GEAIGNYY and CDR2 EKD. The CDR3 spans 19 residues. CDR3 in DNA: TGTGCCTGTGACACCCTGACTGGGGGATCCCGGGGCCACACCGATAAGCTCATCTTT. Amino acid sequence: CACDTLTGGSRGHTDKLIF.

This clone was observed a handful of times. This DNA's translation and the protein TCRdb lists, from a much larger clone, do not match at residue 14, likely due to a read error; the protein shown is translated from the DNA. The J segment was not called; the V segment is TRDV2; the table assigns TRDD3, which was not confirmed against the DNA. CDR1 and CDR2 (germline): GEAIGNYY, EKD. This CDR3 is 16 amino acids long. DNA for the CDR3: TGTGCCTGTGACGGGGGATACTCCTGGGACACCCGACAGGTGTTTTTC. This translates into CACDGGYSWDTRQVFF.

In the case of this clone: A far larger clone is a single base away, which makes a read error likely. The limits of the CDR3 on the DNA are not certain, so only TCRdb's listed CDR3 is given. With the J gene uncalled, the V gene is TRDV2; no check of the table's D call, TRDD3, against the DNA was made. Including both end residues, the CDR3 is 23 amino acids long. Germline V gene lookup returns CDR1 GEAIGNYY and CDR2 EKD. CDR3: CACDALEPLTNRRGDGNTDKLIF.

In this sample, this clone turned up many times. The CDR3 coding sequence is TGTGCTCTTGGGGTGCCCCCCGCGTACTGGGGGATACCGCGACCGACAGCACAACTCTTCTTT. This sequence encodes CALGVPPAYWGIPRPTAQLFF. This chain connects TRDV1 to TRDJ2; 12 bases fit TRDD3. No J gene is reported in TCRdb; it was inferred here by comparing the DNA with germline. The germline CDR1 and CDR2 sequences are TSWWSYY and QGS. The V and J ends lost 4 bases and 4 bases, in that order; junction bases with no gene match: 19. CDR3 length equals 21 residues.

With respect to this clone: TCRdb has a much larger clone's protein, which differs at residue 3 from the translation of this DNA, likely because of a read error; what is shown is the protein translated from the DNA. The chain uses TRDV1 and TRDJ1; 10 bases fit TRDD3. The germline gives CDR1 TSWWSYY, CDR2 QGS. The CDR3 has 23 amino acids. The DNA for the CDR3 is TGTGCTTTTGGGGTCCTACCGGGTCCACGTAAACCCACTGGGGGATTATTCACCGATAAACTCATCTTT. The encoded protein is CAFGVLPGPRKPTGGLFTDKLIF.

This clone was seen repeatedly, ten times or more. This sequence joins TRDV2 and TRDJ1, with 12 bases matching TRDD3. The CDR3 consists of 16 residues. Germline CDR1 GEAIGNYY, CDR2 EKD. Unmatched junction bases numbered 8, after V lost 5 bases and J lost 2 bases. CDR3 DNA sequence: TGTGCCTGTGTCCCACTGGGGGATACTGAGACCGATAAACTCATCTTT. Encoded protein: CACVPLGDTETDKLIF.

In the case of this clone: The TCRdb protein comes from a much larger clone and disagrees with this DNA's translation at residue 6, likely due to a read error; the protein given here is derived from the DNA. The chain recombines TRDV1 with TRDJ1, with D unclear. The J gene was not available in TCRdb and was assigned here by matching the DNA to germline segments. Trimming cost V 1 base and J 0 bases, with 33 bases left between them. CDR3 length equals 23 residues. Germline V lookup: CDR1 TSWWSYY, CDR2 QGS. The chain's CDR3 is CALGEPAKIPKGGVLLYTDKLIF. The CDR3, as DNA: TGTGCTCTTGGGGAACCGGCCAAAATCCCAAAAGGAGGGGTCTTATTGTACACCGATAAACTCATCTTT.

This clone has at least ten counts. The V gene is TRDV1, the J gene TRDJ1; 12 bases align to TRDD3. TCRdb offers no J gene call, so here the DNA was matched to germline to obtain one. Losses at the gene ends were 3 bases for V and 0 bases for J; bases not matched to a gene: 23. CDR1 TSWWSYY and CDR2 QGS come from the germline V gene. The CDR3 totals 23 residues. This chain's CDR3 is CALGDPIRVPHWGILRNTDKLIF. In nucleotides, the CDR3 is TGTGCTCTTGGGGACCCTATTAGAGTCCCTCACTGGGGGATACTCCGAAACACCGATAAACTCATCTTT.

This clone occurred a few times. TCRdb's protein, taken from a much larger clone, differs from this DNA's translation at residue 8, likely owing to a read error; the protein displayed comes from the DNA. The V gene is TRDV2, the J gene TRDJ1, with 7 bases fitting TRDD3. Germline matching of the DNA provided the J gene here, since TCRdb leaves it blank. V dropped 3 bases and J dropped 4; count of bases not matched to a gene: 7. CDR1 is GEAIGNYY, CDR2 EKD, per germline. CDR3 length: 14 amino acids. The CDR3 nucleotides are TGTGCCTGTGACCCCTGGGGGGCCAACGATAAACTCATCTTT. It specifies CACDPWGANDKLIF.

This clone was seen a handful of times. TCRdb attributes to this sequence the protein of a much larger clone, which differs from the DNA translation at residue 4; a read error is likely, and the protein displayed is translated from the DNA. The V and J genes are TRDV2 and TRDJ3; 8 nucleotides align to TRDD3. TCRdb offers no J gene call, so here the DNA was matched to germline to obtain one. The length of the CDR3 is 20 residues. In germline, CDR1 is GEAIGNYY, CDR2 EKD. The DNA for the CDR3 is TGTGCCTGTGGCACCGGCGACTGGGGGGAAAGCTCCTGGGACACCCGACAGATGTTTTTC. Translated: CACGTGDWGESSWDTRQMFF.